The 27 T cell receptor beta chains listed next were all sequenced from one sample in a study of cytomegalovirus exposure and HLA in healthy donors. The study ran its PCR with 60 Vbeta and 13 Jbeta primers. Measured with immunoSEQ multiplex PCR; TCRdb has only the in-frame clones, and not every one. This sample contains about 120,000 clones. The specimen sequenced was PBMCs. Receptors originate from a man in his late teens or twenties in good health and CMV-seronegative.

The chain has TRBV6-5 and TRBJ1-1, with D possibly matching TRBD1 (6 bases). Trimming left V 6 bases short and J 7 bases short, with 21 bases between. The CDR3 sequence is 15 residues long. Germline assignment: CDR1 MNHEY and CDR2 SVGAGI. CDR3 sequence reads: CASSRLRQVGLEAFF. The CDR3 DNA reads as TGTGCCAGCAGCCGCCTTCGACAGGTTGGTCTTGAAGCTTTCTTT.

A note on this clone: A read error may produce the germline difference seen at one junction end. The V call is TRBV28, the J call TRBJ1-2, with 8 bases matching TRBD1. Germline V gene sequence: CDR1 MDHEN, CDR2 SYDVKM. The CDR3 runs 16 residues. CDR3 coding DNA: TGTGCCAGCAGTGCCCAGGGGGCCCGTGACTCCTATCGCTACACCTTC. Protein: CASSAQGARDSYRYTF.

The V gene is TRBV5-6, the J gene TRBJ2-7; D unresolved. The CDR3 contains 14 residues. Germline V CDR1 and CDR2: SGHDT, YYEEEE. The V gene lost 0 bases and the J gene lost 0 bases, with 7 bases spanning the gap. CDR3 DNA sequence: TGTGCCAGCAGCTTGGGCGGCCGCTCCTACGAGCAGTACTTC. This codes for CASSLGGRSYEQYF.

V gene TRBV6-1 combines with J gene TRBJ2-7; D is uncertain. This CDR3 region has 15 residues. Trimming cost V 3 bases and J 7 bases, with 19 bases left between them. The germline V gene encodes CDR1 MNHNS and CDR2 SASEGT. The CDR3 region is CASSESGIPSEEQYF. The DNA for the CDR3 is TGTGCCAGCAGTGAGTCCGGCATTCCTTCGGAGGAGCAGTACTTC.

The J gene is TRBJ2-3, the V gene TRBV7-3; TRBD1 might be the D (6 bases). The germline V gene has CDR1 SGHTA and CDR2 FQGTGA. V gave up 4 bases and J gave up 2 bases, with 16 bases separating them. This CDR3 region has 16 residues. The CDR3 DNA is TGTGCCAGCAGCTGGACCGGGACAAGTTACACAGATACGCAGTATTTT. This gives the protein CASSWTGTSYTDTQYF.

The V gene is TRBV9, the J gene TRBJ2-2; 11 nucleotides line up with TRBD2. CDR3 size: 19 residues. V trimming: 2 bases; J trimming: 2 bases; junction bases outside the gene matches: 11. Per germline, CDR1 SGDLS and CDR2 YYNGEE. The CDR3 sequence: CASSVGILAGDINTGELFF. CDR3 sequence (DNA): TGTGCCAGCAGCGTTGGAATACTAGCGGGGGATATTAACACCGGGGAGCTGTTTTTT.

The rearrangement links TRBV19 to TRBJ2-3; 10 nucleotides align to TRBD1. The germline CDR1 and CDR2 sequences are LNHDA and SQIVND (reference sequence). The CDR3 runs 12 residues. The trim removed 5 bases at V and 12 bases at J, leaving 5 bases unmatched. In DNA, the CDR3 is TGTGCCAGTAGTGAGACAGGGGGCGCCCAGTATTTT. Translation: CASSETGGAQYF.

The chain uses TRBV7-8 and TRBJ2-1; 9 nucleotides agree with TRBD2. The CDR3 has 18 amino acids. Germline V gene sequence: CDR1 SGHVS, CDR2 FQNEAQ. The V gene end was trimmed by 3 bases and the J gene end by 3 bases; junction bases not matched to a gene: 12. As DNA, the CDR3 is TGTGCCAGCAGCTTCGGGCGGGGGCCTAGCGGGAACTACAATGAGCAGTTCTTC. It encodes CASSFGRGPSGNYNEQFF.

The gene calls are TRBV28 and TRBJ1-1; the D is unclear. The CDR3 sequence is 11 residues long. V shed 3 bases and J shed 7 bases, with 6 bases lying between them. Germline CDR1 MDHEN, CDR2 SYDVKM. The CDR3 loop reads CASSFLLEAFF. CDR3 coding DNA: TGTGCCAGCAGTTTTCTACTTGAAGCTTTCTTT.

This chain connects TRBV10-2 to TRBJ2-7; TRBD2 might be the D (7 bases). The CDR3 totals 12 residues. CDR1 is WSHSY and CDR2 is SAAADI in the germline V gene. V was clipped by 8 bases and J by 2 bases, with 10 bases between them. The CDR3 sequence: CASGGAAYEQYF. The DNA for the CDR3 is TGCGCCAGCGGGGGGGCAGCCTACGAGCAGTACTTC.

This CDR3 reads CASSPLGTPNTGELFF. Here the CDR3 DNA reads TGTGCCAGTAGTCCCCTCGGGACACCGAACACCGGGGAGCTGTTTTTT. The V and J genes are TRBV19 and TRBJ2-2; perhaps TRBD1 as D (6 bases). Trimming shortened V by 5 bases and J by 0 bases, and 13 bases separated the two germline ends. The length of the CDR3 is 16 residues. CDR1 and CDR2 from the germline V gene are LNHDA and SQIVND (reference sequence).

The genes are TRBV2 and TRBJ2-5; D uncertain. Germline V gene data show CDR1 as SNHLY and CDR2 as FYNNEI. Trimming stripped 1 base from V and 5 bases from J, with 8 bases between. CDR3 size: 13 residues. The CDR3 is CASSEGLGETQYF. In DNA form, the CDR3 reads TGTGCCAGCAGTGAAGGACTCGGGGAGACCCAGTACTTC.

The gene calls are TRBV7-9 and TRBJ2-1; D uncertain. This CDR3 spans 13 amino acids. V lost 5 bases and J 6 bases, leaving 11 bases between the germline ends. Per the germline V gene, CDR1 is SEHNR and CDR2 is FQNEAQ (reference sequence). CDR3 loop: CASSPSTGNEQFF. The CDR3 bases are TGTGCCAGCAGCCCTTCCACGGGCAATGAGCAGTTCTTC.

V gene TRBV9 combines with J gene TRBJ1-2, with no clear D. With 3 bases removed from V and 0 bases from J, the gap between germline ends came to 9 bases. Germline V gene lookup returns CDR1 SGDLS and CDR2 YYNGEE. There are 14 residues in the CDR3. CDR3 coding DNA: TGTGCCAGCAGCGAACTAGAAGCTAACTATGGCTACACCTTC. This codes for CASSELEANYGYTF.

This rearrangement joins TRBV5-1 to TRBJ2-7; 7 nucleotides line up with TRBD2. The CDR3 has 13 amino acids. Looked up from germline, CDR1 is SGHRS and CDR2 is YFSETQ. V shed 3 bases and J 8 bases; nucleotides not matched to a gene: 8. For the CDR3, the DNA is TGCGCCAGCAGCTGGGGGGGAGAGCTAAAGCAGTACTTC. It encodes CASSWGGELKQYF.

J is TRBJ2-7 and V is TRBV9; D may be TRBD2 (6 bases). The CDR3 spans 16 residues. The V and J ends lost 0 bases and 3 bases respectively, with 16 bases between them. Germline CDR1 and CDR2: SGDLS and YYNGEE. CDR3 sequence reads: CASSVAQKGLHYEQYF. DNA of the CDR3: TGTGCCAGCAGCGTAGCTCAGAAGGGACTCCACTACGAGCAGTACTTC.

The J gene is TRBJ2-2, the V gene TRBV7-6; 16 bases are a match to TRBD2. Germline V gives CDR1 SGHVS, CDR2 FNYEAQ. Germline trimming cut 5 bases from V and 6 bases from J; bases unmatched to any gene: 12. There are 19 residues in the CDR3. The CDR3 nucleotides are TGTGCCAGCAGCCAAACCCCCGGGACTAGCGGGAGGGCACCCGGGGAGCTGTTTTTT. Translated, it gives CASSQTPGTSGRAPGELFF. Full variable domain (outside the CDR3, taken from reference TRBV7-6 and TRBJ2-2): GAGVSQSPRYKVTKRGQDVALRCDPISGHVSLYWYRQALGQGPEFLTYFNYEAQQDKSGLPNDRFSAERPEGSISTLTIQRTEQRDSAMYRCASSQTPGTSGRAPGELFFGEGSRLTVL.

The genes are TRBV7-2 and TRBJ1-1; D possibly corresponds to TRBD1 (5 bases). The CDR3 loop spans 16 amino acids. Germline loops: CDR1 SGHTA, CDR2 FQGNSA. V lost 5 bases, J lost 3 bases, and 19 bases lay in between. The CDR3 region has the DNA TGTGCCAGCAGCCCCTGGTGGGGGGGAGAGTACACTGAAGCTTTCTTT. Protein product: CASSPWWGGEYTEAFF.

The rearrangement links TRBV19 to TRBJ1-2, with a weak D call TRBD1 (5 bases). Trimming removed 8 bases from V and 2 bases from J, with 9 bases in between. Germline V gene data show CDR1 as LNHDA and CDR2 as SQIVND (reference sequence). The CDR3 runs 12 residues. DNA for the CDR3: TGTGCCAGTCAGGGTCCAAACTATGGCTACACCTTC. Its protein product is CASQGPNYGYTF. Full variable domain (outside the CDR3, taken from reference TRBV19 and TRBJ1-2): DGGITQSPKYLFRKEGQNVTLSCEQNLNHDAMYWYRQDPGQGLRLIYYSQIVNDFQKGDIAEGYSVSREKKESFPLTVTSAQKNPTAFYLCASQGPNYGYTFGSGTRLTVV.

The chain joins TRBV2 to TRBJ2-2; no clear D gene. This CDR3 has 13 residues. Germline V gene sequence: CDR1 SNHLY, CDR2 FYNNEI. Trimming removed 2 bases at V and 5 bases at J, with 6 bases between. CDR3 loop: CASSETVTGELFF. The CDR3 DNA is TGTGCCAGCAGTGAAACAGTGACCGGGGAGCTGTTTTTT.

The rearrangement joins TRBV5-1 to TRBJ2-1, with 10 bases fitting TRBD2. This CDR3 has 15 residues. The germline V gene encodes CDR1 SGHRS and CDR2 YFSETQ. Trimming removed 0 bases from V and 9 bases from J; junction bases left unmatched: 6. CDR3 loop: CASSLVLAGDVEQFF. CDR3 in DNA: TGCGCCAGCAGCTTGGTGCTAGCGGGAGACGTTGAGCAGTTCTTC.

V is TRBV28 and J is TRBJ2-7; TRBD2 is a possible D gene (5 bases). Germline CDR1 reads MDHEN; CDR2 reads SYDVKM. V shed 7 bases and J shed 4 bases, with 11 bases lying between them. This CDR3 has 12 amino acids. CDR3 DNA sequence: TGTGCCAGCAATAAACTAGGGTACGAGCAGTACTTC. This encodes CASNKLGYEQYF.

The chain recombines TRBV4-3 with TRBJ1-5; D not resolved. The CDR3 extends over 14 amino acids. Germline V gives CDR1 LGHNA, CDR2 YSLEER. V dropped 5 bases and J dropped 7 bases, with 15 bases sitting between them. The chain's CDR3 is CASSIRRGEQPQHF. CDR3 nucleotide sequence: TGCGCCAGCAGCATAAGACGGGGTGAGCAGCCCCAGCATTTT.

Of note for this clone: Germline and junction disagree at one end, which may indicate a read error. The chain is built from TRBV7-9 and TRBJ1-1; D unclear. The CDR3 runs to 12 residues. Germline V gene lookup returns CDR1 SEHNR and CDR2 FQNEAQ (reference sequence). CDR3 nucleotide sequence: TGTGCCAGCAGCTTAGGAGGGTCTGACGCTTTCTTT. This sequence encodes CASSLGGSDAFF.

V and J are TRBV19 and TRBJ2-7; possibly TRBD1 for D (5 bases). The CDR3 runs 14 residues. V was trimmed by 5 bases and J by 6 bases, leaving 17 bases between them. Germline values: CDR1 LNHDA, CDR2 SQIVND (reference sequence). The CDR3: CASSPWGDSGEQYF. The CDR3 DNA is TGTGCCAGTAGTCCGTGGGGCGACTCCGGCGAGCAGTACTTC.

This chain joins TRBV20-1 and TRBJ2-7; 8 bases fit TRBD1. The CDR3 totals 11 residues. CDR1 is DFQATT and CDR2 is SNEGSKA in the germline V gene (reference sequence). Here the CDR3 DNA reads TGCAAGACAGGGGACTCCTACGAGCAGTACTTC. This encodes CKTGDSYEQYF.

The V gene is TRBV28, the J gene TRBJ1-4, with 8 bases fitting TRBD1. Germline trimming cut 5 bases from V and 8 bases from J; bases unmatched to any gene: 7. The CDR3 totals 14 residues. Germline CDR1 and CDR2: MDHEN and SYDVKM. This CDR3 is CASSPGQAEEKLFF. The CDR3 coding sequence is TGTGCCAGCAGTCCGGGACAGGCCGAAGAAAAACTGTTTTTT.